These 27 T cell receptor beta chains were all obtained from the same sample, sequenced in a study of blood T cell repertoires in COVID-19. Using immunoSEQ multiplex PCR, the repertoire was profiled, and TCRdb retains in-frame clones only, with some absent. The data contain a few hundred thousand clones, 85% of them singletons. Sequenced sample: peripheral blood. The receptors originated from a woman between 70 and 85 years old with COVID-19, enrolled during active disease.

V usage is TRBV11-3 and J usage is TRBJ2-1, with TRBD2 matching 14 bases. V trimming: 5 bases; J trimming: 9 bases; junction bases outside the gene matches: 6. The germline V gene encodes CDR1 SGHNT and CDR2 YENEEA. This CDR3 region has 15 residues. CDR3 sequence: CASSPGLAGGGEQFF. The CDR3 DNA reads as TGTGCCAGCAGCCCCGGACTAGCGGGAGGAGGTGAGCAGTTCTTC.

This rearrangement joins TRBV30 to TRBJ1-6, with D hard to call. Germline V CDR1 and CDR2: GTSNPN, SVGIG (reference sequence). Trimming cost V 7 bases and J 7 bases, with 20 bases left between them. The length of the CDR3 is 15 residues. CDR3 loop: CASFEALPANSPLHF. The DNA of the CDR3 is TGTGCCTCCTTTGAGGCCCTCCCGGCCAATTCACCCCTCCACTTT.

The J gene is TRBJ2-3, the V gene TRBV7-2; TRBD1 might be the D (5 bases). This CDR3 spans 16 amino acids. The germline V gene encodes CDR1 SGHTA and CDR2 FQGNSA. Deletions cut 3 bases from V and 4 bases from J, with 17 bases between. CDR3 bases: TGTGCCAGCAGCTTTGGCTGGGGCAGGGCAGCAGATACGCAGTATTTT. It yields the protein CASSFGWGRAADTQYF.

The rearrangement links TRBV11-3 to TRBJ2-7; D might be TRBD2 (5 bases). Between the trimmed V and J ends, which lost 5 bases and 2 bases, there was a span of 13 bases. The CDR3 spans 14 residues. Germline lookup yields CDR1 SGHNT and CDR2 YENEEA. Here the CDR3 DNA reads TGTGCCAGCAGCACGACGGGATCCCCCTACGAGCAGTACTTC. It yields the protein CASSTTGSPYEQYF.

This clone was seen once. The chain uses TRBV2 and TRBJ1-2; weak D call: TRBD1 (6 bases). The germline gives CDR1 SNHLY, CDR2 FYNNEI. CDR3 length equals 14 residues. Trimming took off 8 bases at V and 7 bases at J, with 20 bases between the two ends. CDR3 loop: CASLKDTGSGGYTF. CDR3 DNA sequence: TGTGCCAGCCTAAAGGATACAGGGTCCGGTGGCTACACCTTC.

This clone was seen only a few times. The rearrangement links TRBV19 to TRBJ2-7; 7 positions agree with TRBD1. V lost 5 bases to trimming and J lost 0 bases; unmatched junction nucleotides: 4. Germline V gene lookup returns CDR1 LNHDA and CDR2 SQIVND (reference sequence). CDR3 length equals 14 residues. The CDR3 DNA is TGTGCCAGTAGTTTTGGGACAGCCTCCTACGAGCAGTACTTC. This codes for CASSFGTASYEQYF.

V gene TRBV9 combines with J gene TRBJ1-6; D is unclear. CDR1 SGDLS and CDR2 YYNGEE come from the germline V gene. This CDR3 has 14 residues. The DNA of the CDR3 is TGTGCTTCGGGGAGGAGGTCTTATAATTCACCCCTCCACTTT. It translates to CASGRRSYNSPLHF.

V gene TRBV5-1 combines with J gene TRBJ1-6; TRBD1 aligns across 8 bases. The V gene's germline CDR1 is SGHRS and CDR2 YFSETQ. CDR3 length: 15 amino acids. Germline trimming cut 0 bases from V and 9 bases from J; bases unmatched to any gene: 5. The CDR3 loop is CASSLDRGDSSPLHF. DNA for the CDR3: TGCGCCAGCAGCTTGGACAGGGGGGATAGTTCACCCCTCCACTTT.

The chain joins TRBV5-6 to TRBJ1-3; D may be TRBD1 (5 bases). Germline CDR1 and CDR2: SGHDT and YYEEEE. This CDR3 contains 16 residues. V gave up 3 bases and J gave up 0 bases, with 13 bases separating them. The CDR3, as DNA: TGTGCCAGCAGCTCACGGGACTCCTACTCTGGAAACACCATATATTTT. Residues: CASSSRDSYSGNTIYF. The whole variable domain, remainder taken from reference TRBV5-6 and TRBJ1-3, is DAGVTQSPTHLIKTRGQQVTLRCSPKSGHDTVSWYQQALGQGPQFIFQYYEEEERQRGNFPDRFSGHQFPNYSSELNVNALLLGDSALYLCASSSRDSYSGNTIYFGEGSWLTVV.

The chain uses TRBV18 and TRBJ1-4; D gene unclear. Between the trimmed V and J ends, which lost 3 bases and 8 bases, there was a span of 16 bases. CDR1 KGHSH and CDR2 LQKENI come from the germline V gene. The CDR3 covers 15 residues. The CDR3 region has the DNA TGTGCCAGCTCACCCACCCGGGAAGCGCACGAAAAACTGTTTTTT. Translating it yields CASSPTREAHEKLFF. Full variable domain (rest looked up from reference TRBV18 and TRBJ1-4): NAGVMQNPRHLVRRRGQEARLRCSPMKGHSHVYWYRQLPEEGLKFMVYLQKENIIDESGMPKERFSAEFPKEGPSILRIQQVVRGDSAAYFCASSPTREAHEKLFFGSGTQLSVL.

The gene calls are TRBV6-5 and TRBJ2-7, with a tentative D call TRBD2 (5 bases). The CDR3 is 15 amino acids. V shed 6 bases and J shed 0 bases, with 15 bases lying between them. Germline-derived CDR1 and CDR2 are MNHEY and SVGAGI. The CDR3 here is CASRLSGFGSYEQYF. In nucleotides, the CDR3 is TGTGCCAGCAGACTGAGCGGTTTCGGCTCCTACGAGCAGTACTTC.

Points on this clone: Lacking the conserved final phenylalanine or tryptophan, this CDR3 likely reflects a read error. Because the CDR3's place on the DNA is in doubt, the DNA is left out and the CDR3 is given as listed by TCRdb. J is TRBJ2-7 and V is TRBV10-3; the table's D gene call, TRBD2, was not cross checked with the DNA. Both ends counted, the CDR3 spans 10 residues. Germline V gives CDR1 ENHRY, CDR2 SYGVKD. This chain's CDR3 is CAIRWSASGY.

The CDR3 nucleotides read TGTGCCAGCAGCCAAGATTTCCTTGGACTAGCGACCTCCTACGAGCAGTACTTC. This codes for CASSQDFLGLATSYEQYF. V gene TRBV14 combines with J gene TRBJ2-7; 9 bases fit TRBD2. V lost 0 bases, J lost 0 bases, and 9 bases stayed unmatched. Germline V gene sequence: CDR1 SGHDN, CDR2 FVKESK. The CDR3 sequence is 18 residues long.

CDR3 bases: TGTGCCAGCAGCCGCGCGGGTGGCCCCTACGAGCAGTACTTC. Protein: CASSRAGGPYEQYF. V gene TRBV6-5 combines with J gene TRBJ2-7, with D perhaps matching TRBD2 (5 bases). In germline, CDR1 is MNHEY, CDR2 SVGAGI. The germline V and J ends were trimmed by 6 bases and 2 bases, with 14 bases remaining between them. CDR3 length equals 14 residues.

The chain links TRBV18 to TRBJ2-3, with D possibly matching TRBD1 (5 bases). Trimming cost V 0 bases and J 2 bases, with 12 bases left between them. CDR1 and CDR2 from the germline V gene are KGHSH and LQKENI. This CDR3 spans 16 amino acids. The CDR3 here is CASSPPVRGHTDTQYF. The CDR3 coding sequence is TGTGCCAGCTCACCACCGGTCCGTGGACACACAGATACGCAGTATTTT.

The chain links TRBV23-1 to TRBJ2-6, with D perhaps TRBD2 (6 bases). Being an ORF, TRBV23-1 has a function that is uncertain. With 0 bases removed from V and 0 bases from J, the gap between germline ends came to 12 bases. The CDR3 length is 18 residues. In DNA form, the CDR3 reads TGCGCCAGCAGTCAATCGGGGGGACCAACCTCTGGGGCCAACGTCCTGACTTTC. It translates to CASSQSGGPTSGANVLTF.

The rearrangement links TRBV5-4 to TRBJ1-2; D is ambiguous. Deletions cut 0 bases from V and 3 bases from J, with 12 bases between. Looked up from germline, CDR1 is SGHNT and CDR2 is YYREEE (reference sequence). CDR3 length equals 15 residues. Here the CDR3 reads CASSLAASAYYGYTF. The CDR3 coding sequence is TGTGCCAGCAGCTTGGCCGCCAGCGCCTACTATGGCTACACCTTC. Supplemented by reference TRBV5-4 and TRBJ1-2, the full variable domain reads ETGVTQSPTHLIKTRGQQVTLRCSSQSGHNTVSWYQQALGQGPQFIFQYYREEENGRGNFPPRFSGLQFPNYSSELNVNALELDDSALYLCASSLAASAYYGYTFGSGTRLTVV.

A single count supports this clone. This rearrangement joins TRBV25-1 to TRBJ1-1; unclear D gene. Trimming removed 5 bases from V and 5 bases from J, with 12 bases in between. The germline V gene has CDR1 MGHDK and CDR2 SYGVNS. The CDR3 is made up of 13 amino acids. This CDR3 reads CASSPNQWTEAFF. Here the CDR3 DNA reads TGTGCCAGCAGTCCCAACCAGTGGACTGAAGCTTTCTTT.

This clone has more than one count but fewer than ten. This chain uses TRBV19 with TRBJ1-5; no reliable D call. CDR1 is LNHDA and CDR2 is SQIVND in the germline V gene (reference sequence). CDR3 size: 12 residues. V was shortened by 7 bases and J by 0 bases, with 4 bases between the two germline ends. CDR3 amino acids: CASTNSNQPQHF. The CDR3 DNA reads TGTGCCAGTACAAATAGCAATCAGCCCCAGCATTTT.

This clone was counted a single time. The chain uses TRBV2 and TRBJ2-1; D is possibly TRBD2 (5 bases). Deletions cut 5 bases from V and 9 bases from J, with 17 bases between. The CDR3 is made up of 14 amino acids. Germline V gene data show CDR1 as SNHLY and CDR2 as FYNNEI. Here the CDR3 DNA reads TGTGCCAGCAGTCCAGCGGTTCTACCCGGTGAGCAGTTCTTC. Translated: CASSPAVLPGEQFF. Combining the CDR3 with reference TRBV2 and TRBJ2-1 gives the whole variable domain EPEVTQTPSHQVTQMGQEVILRCVPISNHLYFYWYRQILGQKVEFLVSFYNNEISEKSEIFDDQFSVERPDGSNFTLKIRSTKLEDSAMYFCASSPAVLPGEQFFGPGTRLTVL.

The gene calls are TRBV15 and TRBJ1-1; TRBD1 matches at 8 bases. The germline V gene encodes CDR1 LNHNV and CDR2 YYDKDF (reference sequence). The CDR3 runs 17 residues. V lost 0 bases and J lost 1; bases outside the gene matches: 7. The CDR3 region is CATSRDWAGQGNTEAFF. The CDR3 region has the DNA TGTGCCACCAGCAGAGATTGGGCAGGACAGGGGAACACTGAAGCTTTCTTT.

The V and J genes are TRBV7-3 and TRBJ2-1, with 8 bases identical to TRBD2. Germline V gives CDR1 SGHTA, CDR2 FQGTGA. The CDR3 sequence is 17 residues long. With 6 bases clipped from V and 0 bases from J, the junction kept 10 bases outside the gene matches. The CDR3 spells CASSTSGPLSSYNEQFF. The CDR3, as DNA: TGTGCCAGCAGTACTAGCGGACCTCTAAGCTCCTACAATGAGCAGTTCTTC.

The rearrangement joins TRBV14 to TRBJ1-1; D is unresolved. This CDR3 region has 16 residues. Trimming pared 4 bases from V and 4 bases from J, leaving 19 bases between. The germline V gene encodes CDR1 SGHDN and CDR2 FVKESK. The CDR3 protein is CASSPNDGGWSTEAFF. The CDR3 bases are TGTGCCAGCAGCCCCAACGACGGAGGCTGGAGCACTGAAGCTTTCTTT.

The chain recombines TRBV9 with TRBJ1-1, with 11 bases fitting TRBD1. Germline lookup yields CDR1 SGDLS and CDR2 YYNGEE. The CDR3 loop spans 12 amino acids. The V and J ends lost 3 bases and 11 bases, in that order; junction bases with no gene match: 3. The CDR3 here is CASSADRGQAFF. Here the CDR3 DNA reads TGTGCCAGCAGCGCGGACAGGGGGCAGGCTTTCTTT.

The chain employs TRBV24-1 and TRBJ2-1, with TRBD1 matching over 7 bases. V lost 6 bases, J lost 4 bases, and 11 bases stayed unmatched. The CDR3 spans 16 residues. From germline, CDR1 is KGHDR and CDR2 SFDVKD. CDR3 loop: CATSRGGARGYNEQFF. The CDR3 bases are TGTGCCACCAGTAGAGGGGGCGCAAGGGGATACAATGAGCAGTTCTTC.

This chain connects TRBV7-2 to TRBJ1-2; 8 bases align to TRBD1. Looked up from germline, CDR1 is SGHTA and CDR2 is FQGNSA. CDR3 length equals 17 residues. V lost 5 bases, J lost 3 bases, and 14 bases stayed unmatched. The CDR3 here is CASSPRPLTGDHYGYTF. The CDR3 DNA follows: TGTGCCAGCAGCCCCCGCCCCCTGACAGGGGACCACTATGGCTACACCTTC.

The CDR3 nucleotides are TGTGCCAGCAGTTTTCCAGGACAGGGGCGGACTGAAGCTTTCTTT. Amino acids: CASSFPGQGRTEAFF. The chain recombines TRBV27 with TRBJ1-1; the match to TRBD1 covers 9 bases. The CDR3 has 15 residues. The V and J ends lost 3 bases and 5 bases, in that order; junction bases with no gene match: 7. Germline CDR1 MNHEY, CDR2 SMNVEV (reference sequence).